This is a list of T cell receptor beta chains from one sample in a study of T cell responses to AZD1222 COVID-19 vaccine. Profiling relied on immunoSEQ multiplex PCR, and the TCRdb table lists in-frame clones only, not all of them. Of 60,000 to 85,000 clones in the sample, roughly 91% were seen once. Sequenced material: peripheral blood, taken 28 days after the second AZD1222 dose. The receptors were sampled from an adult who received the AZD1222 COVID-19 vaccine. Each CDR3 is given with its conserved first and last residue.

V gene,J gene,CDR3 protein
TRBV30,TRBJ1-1,CAWSVLAGWDTEAFF
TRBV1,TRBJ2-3,CTSSQDLGGPSTDTQYF
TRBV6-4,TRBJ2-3,CASKPGASGEPDTQYF
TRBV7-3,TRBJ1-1,CASSLMGPGTEAFF
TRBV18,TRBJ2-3,CASSAGTGGADTQYF
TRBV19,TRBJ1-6,CASSMRRGGISPLHF
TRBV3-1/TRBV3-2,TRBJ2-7,CASSLMTGAYEQYF
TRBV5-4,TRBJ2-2,CASSKGTALNTGELFF
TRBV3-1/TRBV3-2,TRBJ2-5,CASSQARLAELETQYF
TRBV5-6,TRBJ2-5,CASSLKGGGVTGETQYF
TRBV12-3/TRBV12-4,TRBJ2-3,CASSLTDTQYF
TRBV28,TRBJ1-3,CASSNPGNTIYF
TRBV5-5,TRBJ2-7,CASSLFLSGVGQYF
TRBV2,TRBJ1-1,CASKSLRQMVGRNTEAFF
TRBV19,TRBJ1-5,CATEDRSNQPQHF
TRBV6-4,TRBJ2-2,CASSASNTGELFF
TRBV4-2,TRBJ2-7,CASSQGGGYEQYF
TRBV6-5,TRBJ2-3,CASSYRRPLGTDTQYF
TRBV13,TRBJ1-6,CASSARRTGDSPLHF
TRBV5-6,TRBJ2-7,CASSFTSDDEQYF
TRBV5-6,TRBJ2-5,CASRTSGGARETQYF
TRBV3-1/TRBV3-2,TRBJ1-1,CASSQAGQGAEAFF
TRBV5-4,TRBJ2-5,CASSWTASTLETQYF
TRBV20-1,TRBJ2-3,CSASRGLDTQYF
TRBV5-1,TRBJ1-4,CASSPRGGQGDEKLFF
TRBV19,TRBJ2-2,CASSPTGANGELFF
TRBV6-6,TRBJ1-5,CASSRLTGRGVNQPQHF
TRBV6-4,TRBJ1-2,CASSIGPGTYGYTF
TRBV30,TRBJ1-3,CAWRKTGELSGNTIYF
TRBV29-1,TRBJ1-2,CSGDPVQNYGYTF
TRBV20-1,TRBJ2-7,CSAPGGHEQYF
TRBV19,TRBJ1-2,CASSIRGLGYGYTF
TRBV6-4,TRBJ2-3,CASSRDGASGADTQYF
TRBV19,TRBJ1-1,CAARREGYTEAFF
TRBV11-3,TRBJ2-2,CASSLEHTGELFF
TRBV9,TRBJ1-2,CASSVEDGTVYGYTF
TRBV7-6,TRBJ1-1,CASSLVGTGSRPWNTEAFF